The following is a T cell receptor (beta chain) sequence with its context. Data came from immunoSEQ multiplex PCR; TCRdb stores just in-frame clones and leaves some out. The sample lists about 52,000 clones; approximately 92% were seen once. This record belongs to a study of T cell changes during pregnancy in multiple sclerosis. Germline assignment: CDR1 LGHNT and CDR2 FRNRAP. The CDR3 is 12 amino acids. The V and J ends lost 5 bases and 7 bases respectively, with 11 bases between them. The J gene is TRBJ1-2, the V gene TRBV12-5; tentative D call: TRBD1 (6 bases). The TCR was taken from a female donor with multiple sclerosis, enrolled in a pregnancy study. The sample was CD4+ T cells from peripheral blood mononuclear cells, taken in the third trimester of pregnancy. CDR3 nucleotides: TGTGCTAGTGGTGCGCACAGGGCTGGCTACACCTTC. As protein: CASGAHRAGYTF.